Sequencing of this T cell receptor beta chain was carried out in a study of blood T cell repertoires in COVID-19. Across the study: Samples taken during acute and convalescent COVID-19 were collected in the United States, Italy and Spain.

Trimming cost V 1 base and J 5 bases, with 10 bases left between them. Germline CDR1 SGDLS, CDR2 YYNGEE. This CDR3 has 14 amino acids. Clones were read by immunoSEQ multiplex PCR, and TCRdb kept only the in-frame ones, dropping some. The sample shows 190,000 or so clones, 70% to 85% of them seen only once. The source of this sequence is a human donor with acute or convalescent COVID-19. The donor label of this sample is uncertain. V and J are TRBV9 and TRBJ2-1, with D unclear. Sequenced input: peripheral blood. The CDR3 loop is CASSVLLNHNEQFF. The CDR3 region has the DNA TGTGCCAGCAGCGTATTACTAAATCACAATGAGCAGTTCTTC.